A selection of T cell receptor beta chains follows, all from one sample in a study of identical twins. Each CDR3 protein gets one entry after TCRdb re-called the 5' RACE reads with MiXCR. Here the sample spans fewer than 500,000 distinct CDR3 sequences, less than 25% being singletons. These records were also assigned to another study, of T cells expressing NK-cell markers.

Material: CD4+ T cells sorted from blood. These receptors originate from a woman under 30 in good health. The CDR3 runs from the conserved cysteine through the conserved F or W. The D gene is left open where the match is weak. Size values are once, few and many counts, or a class for expanded clones, and some rows have none.

v_gene	abundance	d_gene	j_gene	CDR3aa	CDR3nt
TRBV13	few	-	TRBJ2-7	CASSPTPRSSYEQYF	TGTGCCAGCAGCCCTACCCCCCGTAGCTCCTACGAGCAGTACTTC
TRBV12-3/TRBV12-4	many	-	TRBJ1-1	CASSQYIMGLLNTEAFF	TGTGCCAGCAGTCAGTACATTATGGGACTGCTGAACACTGAAGCTTTCTTT
TRBV5-1	-	-	TRBJ1-1	CASRLNREEEAFF	TGCGCCAGCAGGCTAAACAGGGAGGAAGAAGCTTTCTTT
TRBV7-9	-	-	TRBJ2-4	CASSYPSTVAKNIQYF	TGTGCCAGCAGCTACCCTTCGACGGTAGCCAAAAACATTCAGTACTTC
TRBV7-9	few	TRBD1	TRBJ2-5	CASSLGQGIETQYF	TGTGCCAGCAGCCTGGGACAGGGAATCGAGACCCAGTACTTC
TRBV5-1	-	-	TRBJ2-1	CASSPRTPEQFF	TGCGCCAGCAGCCCCCGAACCCCTGAGCAGTTCTTC
TRBV9	few	-	TRBJ2-7	CASSANTGSSYEQYF	TGTGCCAGCAGCGCCAACACAGGGAGCTCCTACGAGCAGTACTTC
TRBV10-1	few	-	TRBJ2-3	CASLDQRSTDTQYF	TGCGCCAGCCTTGACCAGCGTAGCACAGATACGCAGTATTTT
TRBV14	few	-	TRBJ2-3	CASSPLESRQYF	TGTGCCAGCAGCCCCCTTGAGAGCCGGCAGTATTTT
TRBV6-1	few	TRBD2	TRBJ2-1	CAPRTSGFPPGQFF	TGTGCCCCGCGAACTAGCGGGTTCCCTCCAGGGCAGTTCTTC
TRBV7-9	few	-	TRBJ1-4	CASSFRTGKNEKLFF	TGTGCCAGCAGCTTCAGGACGGGAAAAAATGAAAAACTGTTTTTT
TRBV11-3	-	-	TRBJ2-1	CASSLNGSPRGEQFF	TGTGCCAGCAGCTTGAACGGGAGCCCCCGTGGTGAGCAGTTCTTC
TRBV5-1	few	TRBD1	TRBJ1-5	CASSLGTGEQPQHF	TGCGCCAGCAGCTTAGGGACAGGGGAACAGCCCCAGCATTTT
TRBV5-1	few	-	TRBJ1-2	CASSLLRPNYGYTF	TGCGCCAGCAGCTTGCTCAGGCCTAACTATGGCTACACCTTC
TRBV20-1	-	-	TRBJ2-6	CSARDTDGANVLTF	TGCAGTGCCCGGGACACGGACGGGGCCAACGTCCTGACTTTC
TRBV3-1	-	TRBD1	TRBJ2-1	CASSQDQGAWNEQFF	TGTGCCAGCAGCCAAGACCAGGGGGCATGGAATGAGCAGTTCTTC
TRBV4-3	few	TRBD1	TRBJ1-5	CASSQDGTGHQPQHF	TGCGCCAGCAGCCAAGATGGGACAGGGCATCAGCCCCAGCATTTT
TRBV20-1	-	-	TRBJ2-7	CSATRTESYEQYF	TGCAGTGCTACCCGGACGGAGTCCTACGAGCAGTACTTC
TRBV9	-	-	TRBJ2-5	CASSVLGASQETQYF	TGTGCCAGCAGCGTATTAGGGGCCTCCCAAGAGACCCAGTACTTC
TRBV29-1	few	-	TRBJ2-7	CSVIGAKTYEQYF	TGCAGCGTTATCGGGGCGAAGACTTACGAGCAGTACTTC
TRBV10-3	few	-	TRBJ1-1	CAISAEPTVNTEAFF	TGTGCCATCAGTGCAGAACCGACGGTGAACACTGAAGCTTTCTTT
TRBV6-1	few	TRBD2	TRBJ2-1	CASSPGLAGASYNEQFF	TGTGCCAGCAGTCCGGGACTAGCGGGAGCCTCCTACAATGAGCAGTTCTTC
TRBV29-1	few	TRBD2	TRBJ2-3	CSVDQSGTSGRGYF	TGCAGCGTTGACCAATCGGGGACTAGCGGAAGGGGGTATTTT
TRBV7-9	once	TRBD2	TRBJ2-1	CASSPPGLAKNEQFF	TGTGCCAGCAGTCCCCCAGGACTAGCTAAGAATGAGCAGTTCTTC
TRBV2	few	-	TRBJ1-5	CASSVQGLDEPQHF	TGTGCCAGCAGTGTCCAGGGGCTGGATGAGCCCCAGCATTTT
TRBV29-1	many	-	TRBJ1-1	CSVYTDTEAFF	TGCAGCGTTTACACAGACACTGAAGCTTTCTTT
TRBV20-1	-	-	TRBJ2-3	CSARVGGYSTDTQYF	TGCAGTGCTAGAGTTGGGGGTTATTCCACAGATACGCAGTATTTT
TRBV20-1	-	-	TRBJ2-5	CSAFEPSTQTQYF	TGCAGTGCCTTTGAACCCTCGACGCAGACCCAGTACTTC
TRBV7-9	few	-	TRBJ2-7	CASSLGALATYEQYF	TGTGCCAGCAGCTTAGGGGCCCTCGCGACCTACGAGCAGTACTTC
TRBV20-1	-	TRBD2	TRBJ2-3	CSARGGSITDTQYF	TGCAGTGCTAGGGGGGGGTCCATCACAGATACGCAGTATTTT
TRBV6-1	-	TRBD1	TRBJ2-7	CASSHNRGYSYEQYF	TGTGCCAGCAGCCATAACAGGGGTTATTCCTACGAGCAGTACTTC
TRBV3-1	few	-	TRBJ2-7	CASSQVNFEQYF	TGTGCCAGCAGCCAAGTCAACTTCGAGCAGTACTTC
TRBV6-5	few	TRBD2	TRBJ2-2	CASSYRPIAGGFSGELFF	TGTGCCAGCAGTTACCGACCTATAGCGGGAGGGTTTTCCGGGGAGCTGTTTTTT
TRBV27	-	-	TRBJ1-5	CASAPGDHQPQHF	TGTGCCAGTGCCCCAGGCGACCATCAGCCCCAGCATTTT
TRBV20-1	-	-	TRBJ2-2	CSAKGGLRTGELFF	TGCAGTGCTAAAGGGGGGTTGAGGACCGGGGAGCTGTTTTTT